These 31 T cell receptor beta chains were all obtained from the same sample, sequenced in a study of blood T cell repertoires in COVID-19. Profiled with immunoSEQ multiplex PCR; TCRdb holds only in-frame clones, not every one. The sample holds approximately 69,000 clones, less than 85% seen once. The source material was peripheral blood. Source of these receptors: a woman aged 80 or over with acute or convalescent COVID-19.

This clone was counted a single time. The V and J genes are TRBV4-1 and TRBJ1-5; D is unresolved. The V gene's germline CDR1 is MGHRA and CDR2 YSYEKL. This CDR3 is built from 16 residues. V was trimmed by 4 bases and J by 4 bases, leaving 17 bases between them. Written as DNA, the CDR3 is TGCGCCAGCAGCCTTGTGGAGGGAAGTCAAAATCAGCCCCAGCATTTT. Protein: CASSLVEGSQNQPQHF.

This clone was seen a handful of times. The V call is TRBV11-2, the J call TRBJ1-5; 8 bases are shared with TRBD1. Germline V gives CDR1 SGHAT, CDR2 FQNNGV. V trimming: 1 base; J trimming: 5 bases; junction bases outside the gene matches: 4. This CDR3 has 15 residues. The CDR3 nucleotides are TGTGCCAGCAGCTTAGGGAACAGGGGGGATCAGCCCCAGCATTTT. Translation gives CASSLGNRGDQPQHF.

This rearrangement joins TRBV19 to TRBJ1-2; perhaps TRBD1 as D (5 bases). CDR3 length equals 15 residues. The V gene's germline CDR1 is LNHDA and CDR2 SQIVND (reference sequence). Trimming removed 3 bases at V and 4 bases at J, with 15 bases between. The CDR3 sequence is CASSIDSDVSYGYTF. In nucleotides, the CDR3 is TGTGCCAGTAGTATTGACAGCGACGTCAGCTATGGCTACACCTTC.

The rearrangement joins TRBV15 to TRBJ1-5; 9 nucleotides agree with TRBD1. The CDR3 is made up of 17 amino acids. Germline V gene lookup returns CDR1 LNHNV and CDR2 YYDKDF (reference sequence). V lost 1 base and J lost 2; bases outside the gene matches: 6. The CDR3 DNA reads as TGTGCCACCAGCAGAGGGGGAGGGACAGGGCGCAATCAGCCCCAGCATTTT. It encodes CATSRGGGTGRNQPQHF.

CDR3 DNA: TGTGCCAGCAGCTTAGAAAGGGAGAACTATGGCTACACCTTC. Translated: CASSLERENYGYTF. This chain connects TRBV7-9 to TRBJ1-2; D gene unclear. The germline CDR1 and CDR2 sequences are SEHNR and FQNEAQ (reference sequence). The ends were cut back, 1 base at V and 2 bases at J, with 8 bases in the middle. This CDR3 region has 14 residues.

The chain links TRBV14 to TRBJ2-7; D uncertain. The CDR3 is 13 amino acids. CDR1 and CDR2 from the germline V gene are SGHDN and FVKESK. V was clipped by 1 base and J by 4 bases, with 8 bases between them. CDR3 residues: CASSQVLTYEQYF. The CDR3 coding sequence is TGTGCCAGCAGCCAAGTACTGACATACGAGCAGTACTTC. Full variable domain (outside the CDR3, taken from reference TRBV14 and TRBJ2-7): EAGVTQFPSHSVIEKGQTVTLRCDPISGHDNLYWYRRVMGKEIKFLLHFVKESKQDESGMPNNRFLAERTGGTYSTLKVQPAELEDSGVYFCASSQVLTYEQYFGPGTRLTVT.

The CDR3 here is CASSGGGVGTEAFF. CDR3 in DNA: TGTGCCAGCAGCGGAGGGGGCGTCGGAACTGAAGCTTTCTTT. The genes are TRBV28 and TRBJ1-1; TRBD1 matches at 7 bases. Germline trimming cut 6 bases from V and 5 bases from J; bases unmatched to any gene: 9. The CDR3 covers 14 residues. Germline-derived CDR1 and CDR2 are MDHEN and SYDVKM.

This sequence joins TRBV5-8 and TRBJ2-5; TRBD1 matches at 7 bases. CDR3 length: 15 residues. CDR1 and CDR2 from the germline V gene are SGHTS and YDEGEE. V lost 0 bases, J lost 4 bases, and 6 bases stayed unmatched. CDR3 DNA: TGTGCCAGCAGCTTGGGTACAGGGGCCCCAGAGACCCAGTACTTC. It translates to CASSLGTGAPETQYF.

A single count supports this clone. The CDR3 sequence: CATSQPDQGNTEAFF. CDR3 nucleotide sequence: TGTGCCACCAGCCAACCCGATCAGGGTAACACTGAAGCTTTCTTT. The V and J genes are TRBV15 and TRBJ1-1; a possible D gene is TRBD1 (5 bases). The V end was cut by 5 bases, the J end by 2 bases, with 15 bases between. Germline lookup yields CDR1 LNHNV and CDR2 YYDKDF (reference sequence). The CDR3 runs to 15 residues.

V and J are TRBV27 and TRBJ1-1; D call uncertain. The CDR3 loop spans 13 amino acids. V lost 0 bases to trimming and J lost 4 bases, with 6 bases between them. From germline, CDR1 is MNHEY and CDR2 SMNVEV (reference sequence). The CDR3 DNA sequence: TGTGCCAGCAGTTTATCGCCCGGCACTGAAGCTTTCTTT. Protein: CASSLSPGTEAFF.

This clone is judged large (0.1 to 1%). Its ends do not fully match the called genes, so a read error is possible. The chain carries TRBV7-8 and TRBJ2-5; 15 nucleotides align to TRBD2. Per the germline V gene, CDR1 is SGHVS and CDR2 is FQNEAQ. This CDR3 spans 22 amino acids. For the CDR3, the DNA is TGTGCCAGCAGCCTAGCCGCCTCCGGGACTAGCGGGGGGCCAGAGGGAGCAGAGACCCAGTACTTC. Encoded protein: CASSLAASGTSGGPEGAETQYF.

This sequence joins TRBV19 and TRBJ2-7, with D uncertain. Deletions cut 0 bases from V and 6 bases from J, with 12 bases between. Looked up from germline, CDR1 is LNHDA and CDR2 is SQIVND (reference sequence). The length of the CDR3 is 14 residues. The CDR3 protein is CASSIEEFIGEQYF. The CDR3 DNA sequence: TGTGCCAGTAGTATAGAAGAATTTATCGGCGAGCAGTACTTC.

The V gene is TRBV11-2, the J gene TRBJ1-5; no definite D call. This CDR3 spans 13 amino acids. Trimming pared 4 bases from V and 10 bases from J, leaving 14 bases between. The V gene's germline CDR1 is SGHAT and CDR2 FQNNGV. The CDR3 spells CASSSLETSPQHF. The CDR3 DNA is TGTGCCAGCAGCTCCCTAGAAACGTCACCCCAGCATTTT.

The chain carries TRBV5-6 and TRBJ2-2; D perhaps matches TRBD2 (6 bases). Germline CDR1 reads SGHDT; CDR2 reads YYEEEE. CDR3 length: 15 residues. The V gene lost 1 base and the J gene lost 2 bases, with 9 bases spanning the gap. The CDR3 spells CASSLSGYNTGELFF. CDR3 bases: TGTGCCAGCAGCTTGAGCGGGTATAACACCGGGGAGCTGTTTTTT.

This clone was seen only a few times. CDR3: CASSLDALSSGNTIYF. The CDR3, as DNA: TGTGCCAGCAGCTTAGACGCGCTAAGCTCTGGAAACACCATATATTTT. This sequence joins TRBV7-9 and TRBJ1-3; the D is unclear. V lost 1 base to trimming and J lost 0 bases, with 10 bases between them. Germline V gives CDR1 SEHNR, CDR2 FQNEAQ (reference sequence). The CDR3 runs to 16 residues.

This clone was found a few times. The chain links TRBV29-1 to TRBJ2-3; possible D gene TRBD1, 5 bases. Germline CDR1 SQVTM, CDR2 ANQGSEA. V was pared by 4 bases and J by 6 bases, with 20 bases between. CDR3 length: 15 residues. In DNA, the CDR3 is TGCAGCGTTGGAAGCTGGGGCGCGCCACGGGATACGCAGTATTTT. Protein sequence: CSVGSWGAPRDTQYF.

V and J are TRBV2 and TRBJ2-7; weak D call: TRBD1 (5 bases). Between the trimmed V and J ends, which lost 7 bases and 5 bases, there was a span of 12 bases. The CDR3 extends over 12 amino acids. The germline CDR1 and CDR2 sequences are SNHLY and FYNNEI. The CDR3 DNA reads TGTGCCAGCACCCCAGGGCTGGACGAGCAGTACTTC. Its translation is CASTPGLDEQYF.

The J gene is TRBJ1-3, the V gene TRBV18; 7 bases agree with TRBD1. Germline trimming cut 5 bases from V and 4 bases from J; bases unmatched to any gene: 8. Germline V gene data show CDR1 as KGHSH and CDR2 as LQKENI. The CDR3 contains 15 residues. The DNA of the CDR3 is TGTGCCAGCTCAGCGACAGGGATGTCCGGAAACACCATATATTTT. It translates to CASSATGMSGNTIYF. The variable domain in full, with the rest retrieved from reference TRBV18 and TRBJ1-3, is NAGVMQNPRHLVRRRGQEARLRCSPMKGHSHVYWYRQLPEEGLKFMVYLQKENIIDESGMPKERFSAEFPKEGPSILRIQQVVRGDSAAYFCASSATGMSGNTIYFGEGSWLTVV.

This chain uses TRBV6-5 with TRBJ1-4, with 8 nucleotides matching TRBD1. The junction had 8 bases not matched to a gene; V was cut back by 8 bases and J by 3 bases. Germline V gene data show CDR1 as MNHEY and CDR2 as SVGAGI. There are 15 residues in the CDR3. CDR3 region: CASQDRGSANEKLFF. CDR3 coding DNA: TGTGCCAGCCAAGACAGGGGAAGTGCTAATGAAAAACTGTTTTTT.

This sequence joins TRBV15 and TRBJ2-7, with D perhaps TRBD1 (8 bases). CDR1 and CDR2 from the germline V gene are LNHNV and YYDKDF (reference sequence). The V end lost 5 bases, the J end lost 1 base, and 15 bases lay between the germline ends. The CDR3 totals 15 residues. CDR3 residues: CATSSNRGGSYEQYF. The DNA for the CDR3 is TGTGCCACCAGCTCCAACAGGGGGGGATCCTACGAGCAGTACTTC.

CDR3 in amino acids: CASSPSGDTEAFF. For the CDR3, the DNA is TGTGCCAGCTCACCGTCGGGGGACACTGAAGCTTTCTTT. V and J are TRBV18 and TRBJ1-1, with a weak D call TRBD1 (5 bases). CDR1 and CDR2 (germline): KGHSH, LQKENI. V shed 3 bases and J shed 3 bases, with 8 bases lying between them. CDR3 length equals 13 residues.

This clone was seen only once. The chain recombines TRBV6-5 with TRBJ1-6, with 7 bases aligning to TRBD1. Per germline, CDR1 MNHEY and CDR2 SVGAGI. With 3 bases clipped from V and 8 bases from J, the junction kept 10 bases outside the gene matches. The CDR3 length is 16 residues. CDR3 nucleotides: TGTGCCAGCAGTTATTCGCGGGACAGTCAATATTCACCCCTCCACTTT. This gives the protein CASSYSRDSQYSPLHF.

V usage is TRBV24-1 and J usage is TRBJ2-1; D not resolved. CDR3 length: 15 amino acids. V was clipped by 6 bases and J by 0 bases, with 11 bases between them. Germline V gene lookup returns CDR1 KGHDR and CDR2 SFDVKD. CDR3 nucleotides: TGTGCCACCAGTCTCGACTCTAGCTCCTACAATGAGCAGTTCTTC. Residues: CATSLDSSSYNEQFF.

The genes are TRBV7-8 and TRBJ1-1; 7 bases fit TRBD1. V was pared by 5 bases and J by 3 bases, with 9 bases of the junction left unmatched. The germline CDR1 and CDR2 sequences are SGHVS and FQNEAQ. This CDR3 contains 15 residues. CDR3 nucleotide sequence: TGTGCCAGCAGCGGAAGACAGGGAGTGGACACTGAAGCTTTCTTT. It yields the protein CASSGRQGVDTEAFF.

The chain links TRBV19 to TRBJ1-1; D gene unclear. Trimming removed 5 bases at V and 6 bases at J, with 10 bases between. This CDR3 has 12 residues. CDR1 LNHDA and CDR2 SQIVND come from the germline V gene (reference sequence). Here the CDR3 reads CASSSGFAEAFF. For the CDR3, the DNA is TGTGCCAGTAGTTCCGGTTTCGCTGAAGCTTTCTTT.

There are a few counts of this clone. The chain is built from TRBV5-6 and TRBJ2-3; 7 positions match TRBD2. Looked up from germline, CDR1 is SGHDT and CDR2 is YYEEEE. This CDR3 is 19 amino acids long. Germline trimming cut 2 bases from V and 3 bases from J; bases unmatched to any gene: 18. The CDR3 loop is CASSFRMGGRAFWTDTQYF. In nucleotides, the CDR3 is TGTGCCAGCAGCTTTAGGATGGGAGGGAGGGCCTTCTGGACAGATACGCAGTATTTT.

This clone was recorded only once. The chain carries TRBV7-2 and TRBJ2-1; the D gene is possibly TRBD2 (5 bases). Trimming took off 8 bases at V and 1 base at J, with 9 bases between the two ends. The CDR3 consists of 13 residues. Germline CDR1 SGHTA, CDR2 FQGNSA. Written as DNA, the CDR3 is TGTGCCAGCGGGAGTGGGTCCTACAATGAGCAGTTCTTC. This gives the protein CASGSGSYNEQFF.

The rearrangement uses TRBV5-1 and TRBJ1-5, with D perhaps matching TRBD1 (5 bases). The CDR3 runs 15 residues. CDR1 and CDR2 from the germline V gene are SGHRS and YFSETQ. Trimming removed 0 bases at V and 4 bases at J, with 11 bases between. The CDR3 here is CASSLAGRENQPQHF. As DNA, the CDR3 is TGCGCCAGCAGCTTGGCCGGCAGGGAAAATCAGCCCCAGCATTTT.

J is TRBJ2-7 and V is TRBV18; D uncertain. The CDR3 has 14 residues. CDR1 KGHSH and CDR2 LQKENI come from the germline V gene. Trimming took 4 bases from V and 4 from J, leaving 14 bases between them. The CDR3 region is CASSQTFVRYEQYF. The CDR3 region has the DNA TGTGCCAGCTCACAGACTTTTGTGAGGTACGAGCAGTACTTC.

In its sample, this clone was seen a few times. CDR3 residues: CASSAGLETQYF. The DNA for the CDR3 is TGTGCCAGCAGTGCAGGATTAGAGACCCAGTACTTC. The V call is TRBV2, the J call TRBJ2-5, with D uncertain. This CDR3 comprises 12 residues. Trimming stripped 4 bases from V and 4 bases from J, with 7 bases between. Germline CDR1 reads SNHLY; CDR2 reads FYNNEI.

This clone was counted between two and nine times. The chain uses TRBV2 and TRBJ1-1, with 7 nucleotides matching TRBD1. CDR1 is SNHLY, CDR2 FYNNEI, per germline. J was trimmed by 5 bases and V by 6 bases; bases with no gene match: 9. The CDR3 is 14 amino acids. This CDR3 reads CASRGGGGRTEAFF. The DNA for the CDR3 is TGTGCCAGCAGGGGAGGAGGGGGCCGGACTGAAGCTTTCTTT.